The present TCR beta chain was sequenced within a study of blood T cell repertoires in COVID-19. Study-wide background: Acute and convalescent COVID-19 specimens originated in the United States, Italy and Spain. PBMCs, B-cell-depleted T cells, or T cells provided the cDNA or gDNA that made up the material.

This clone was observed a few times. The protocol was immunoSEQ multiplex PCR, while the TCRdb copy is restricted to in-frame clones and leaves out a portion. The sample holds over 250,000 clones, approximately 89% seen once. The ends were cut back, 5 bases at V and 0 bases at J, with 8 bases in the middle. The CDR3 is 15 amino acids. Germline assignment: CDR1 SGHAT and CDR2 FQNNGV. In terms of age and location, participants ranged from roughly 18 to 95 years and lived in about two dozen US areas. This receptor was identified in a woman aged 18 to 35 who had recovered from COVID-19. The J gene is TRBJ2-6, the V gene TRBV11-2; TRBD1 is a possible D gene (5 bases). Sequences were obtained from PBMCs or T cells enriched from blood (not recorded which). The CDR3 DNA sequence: TGTGCCAGCAGCCAGGGAACCTCTGGGGCCAACGTCCTGACTTTC. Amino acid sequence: CASSQGTSGANVLTF.